This T cell receptor (beta chain) was obtained from a study of PD-L1 blockade in urothelial cancer. About the research overall: After treatment start, blood was analyzed at 3 weeks (second dose) and at 6 weeks.

CDR3 length equals 16 residues. The germline gives CDR1 LGHNA, CDR2 YNFKEQ. Trimming took 1 base from V and 9 from J, leaving 19 bases between them. Data came from immunoSEQ multiplex PCR; TCRdb stores just in-frame clones and leaves some out. The top ten clones hold over 8.5% of a sample with 85,000 to 100,000 clones, over 90% of them seen once. The receptor's source is a man aged 55 to 69 with urothelial cancer. The material was PBMCs, obtained around atezolizumab (anti-PD-L1) treatment. This chain links TRBV4-2 with TRBJ1-5, with D possibly TRBD1 on 6 matching bases. The CDR3 nucleotides are TGTGCCAGCAGCCAAGGTTTTTCAGGGGCCCAAGGGCCCCAGCATTTT. Amino acids: CASSQGFSGAQGPQHF.